This T cell receptor (beta chain) is from a study of blood T cell repertoires in COVID-19. About the research overall: Italy, Spain and the United States were the sources of the convalescent and acute COVID-19 samples. From T cells, B-cell-depleted T cells, or PBMCs came the material, which was cDNA or gDNA.

The CDR3 contains 11 residues. Trimming removed 2 bases from V and 8 bases from J, with 3 bases in between. CDR1 and CDR2 (germline): MNHEY, SVGAGI. In the authors' workflow: Estimated nucleated cell counts came from reference gene primer amplification. Libraries were prepared by immunoSEQ multiplex PCR; TCRdb keeps only in-frame clonotypes and omits some of them. V and J calls and clone size are as listed in that table; D and trimming were resolved from the DNA. The table has about 360,000 clones, 85% to 90% seen once. The clonotype comes from a human donor in a cohort sampled during active COVID-19. Sequenced material: peripheral blood. The chain employs TRBV6-5 and TRBJ2-2; D gene unclear. In DNA form, the CDR3 reads TGTGCCAGCAGTTACCTGGGGGAGCTGTTTTTT. This codes for CASSYLGELFF.